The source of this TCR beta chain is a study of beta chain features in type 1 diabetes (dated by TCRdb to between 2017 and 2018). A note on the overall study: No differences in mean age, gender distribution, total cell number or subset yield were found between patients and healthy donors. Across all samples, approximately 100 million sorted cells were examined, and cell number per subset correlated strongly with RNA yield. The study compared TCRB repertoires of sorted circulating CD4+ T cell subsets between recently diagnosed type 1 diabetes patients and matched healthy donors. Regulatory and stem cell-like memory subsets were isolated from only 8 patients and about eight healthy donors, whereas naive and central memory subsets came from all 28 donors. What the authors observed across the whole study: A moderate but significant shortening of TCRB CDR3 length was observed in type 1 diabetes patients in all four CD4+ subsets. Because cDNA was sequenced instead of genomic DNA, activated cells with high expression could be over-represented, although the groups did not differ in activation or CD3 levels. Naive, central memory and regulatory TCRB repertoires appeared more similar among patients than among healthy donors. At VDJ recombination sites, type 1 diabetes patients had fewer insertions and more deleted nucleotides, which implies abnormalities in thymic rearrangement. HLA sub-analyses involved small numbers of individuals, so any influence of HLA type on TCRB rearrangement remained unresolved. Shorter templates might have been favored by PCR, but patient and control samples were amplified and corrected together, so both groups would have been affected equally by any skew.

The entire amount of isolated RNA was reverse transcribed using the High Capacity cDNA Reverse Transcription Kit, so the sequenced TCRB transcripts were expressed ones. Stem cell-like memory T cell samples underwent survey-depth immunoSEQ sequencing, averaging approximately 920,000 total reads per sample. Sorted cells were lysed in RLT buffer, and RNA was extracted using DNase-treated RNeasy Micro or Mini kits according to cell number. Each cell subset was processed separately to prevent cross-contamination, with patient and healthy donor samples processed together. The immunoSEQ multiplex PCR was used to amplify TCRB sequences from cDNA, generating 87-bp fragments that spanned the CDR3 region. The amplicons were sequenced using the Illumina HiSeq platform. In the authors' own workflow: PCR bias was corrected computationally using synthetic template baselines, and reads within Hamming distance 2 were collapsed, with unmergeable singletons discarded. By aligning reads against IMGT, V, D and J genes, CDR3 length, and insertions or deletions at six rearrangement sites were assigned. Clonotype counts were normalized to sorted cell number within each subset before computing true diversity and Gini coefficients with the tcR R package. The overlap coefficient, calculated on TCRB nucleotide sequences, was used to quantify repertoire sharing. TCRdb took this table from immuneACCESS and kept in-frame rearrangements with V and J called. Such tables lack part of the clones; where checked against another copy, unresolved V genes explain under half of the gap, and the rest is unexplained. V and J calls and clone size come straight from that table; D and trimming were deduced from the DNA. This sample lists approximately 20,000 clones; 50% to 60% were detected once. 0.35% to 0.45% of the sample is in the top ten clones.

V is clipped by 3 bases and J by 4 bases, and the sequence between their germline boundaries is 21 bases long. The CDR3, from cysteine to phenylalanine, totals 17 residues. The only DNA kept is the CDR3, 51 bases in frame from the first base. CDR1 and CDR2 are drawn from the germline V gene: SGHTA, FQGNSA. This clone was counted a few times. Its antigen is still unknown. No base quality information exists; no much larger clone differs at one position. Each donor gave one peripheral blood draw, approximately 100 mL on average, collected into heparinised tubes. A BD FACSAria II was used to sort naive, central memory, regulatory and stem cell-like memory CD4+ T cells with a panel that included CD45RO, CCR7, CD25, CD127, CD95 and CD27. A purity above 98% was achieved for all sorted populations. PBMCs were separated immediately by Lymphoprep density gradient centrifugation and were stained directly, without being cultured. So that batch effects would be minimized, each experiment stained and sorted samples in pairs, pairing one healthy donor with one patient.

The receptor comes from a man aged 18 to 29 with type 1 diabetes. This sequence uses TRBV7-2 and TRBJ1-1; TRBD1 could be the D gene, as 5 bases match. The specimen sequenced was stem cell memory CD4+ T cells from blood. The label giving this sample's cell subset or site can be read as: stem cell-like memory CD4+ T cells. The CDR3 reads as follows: CASSFDESGTWATEAFF. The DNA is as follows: TGTGCCAGCAGCTTCGATGAGTCAGGGACTTGGGCCACTGAAGCTTTCTTT.